This entry concerns a single T cell receptor (beta chain). Its specificity is not known. This specimen comes from a study of T cells in localized non-small cell lung cancer. Study findings and constraints: Owing to sequencing of a solitary tumor region, heterogeneity cannot be discounted. Among blood samples, higher T cell density accompanied longer overall survival. The study found T cell clonality highest in uninvolved adjacent lung, above tumor. The appearance of a median approximately 60 of the top 100 tumor clones was seen in adjacent lung.

This CDR3 is built from 15 residues. CDR1 is SGHDT, CDR2 YYEEEE, per germline. The V end was cut by 3 bases, the J end by 5 bases, with 17 bases between. TCRdb keeps only in-frame clones here, not all; method: immunoSEQ multiplex PCR. The sample comprises tens of thousands of clones, around 93% of which are singletons, and 2.1% rests with the top ten. The TCR was taken from a female donor of 60 years or more with stage I lung adenocarcinoma. Specimen: peripheral blood, collected before any cancer treatment. The rearrangement uses TRBV5-6 and TRBJ2-5; tentative D call: TRBD2 (7 bases). The CDR3 reads CASSSMGGGTETQYF. The CDR3, as DNA: TGTGCCAGCAGCTCTATGGGCGGGGGCACTGAGACCCAGTACTTC.